The present TCR beta chain was sequenced within a study of blood T cell repertoires in COVID-19. As for the study in general: Samples taken during acute and convalescent COVID-19 were collected in the United States, Italy and Spain. Nucleic acid was either cDNA or gDNA, and it came from T cells, B-cell-depleted T cells, or PBMCs.

J was trimmed by 4 bases and V by 6 bases; bases with no gene match: 13. CDR1 is MGHRA and CDR2 is YSYEKL in the germline V gene. The CDR3 contains 18 residues. In the source study's methods: Reference gene primer amplification in the assay estimated nucleated cell counts. Sequenced by immunoSEQ multiplex PCR; TCRdb stores in-frame clones only, minus some. That table furnishes V, J and clone size, whereas the DNA furnished D and trimming. Of about 85,000 clones detected, approximately 79% appear once; the ten largest clones hold roughly 12%. The chain carries TRBV4-1 and TRBJ2-3, with 13 bases aligning to TRBD2. This receptor was taken from a man between 65 and 79 years old with acute or convalescent COVID-19. The sequenced sample was peripheral blood. CDR3 DNA: TGCGCCAGCAGGACCGCGGGGACTAGCGGGGTAGAGGCAGATACGCAGTATTTT. Protein sequence: CASRTAGTSGVEADTQYF.